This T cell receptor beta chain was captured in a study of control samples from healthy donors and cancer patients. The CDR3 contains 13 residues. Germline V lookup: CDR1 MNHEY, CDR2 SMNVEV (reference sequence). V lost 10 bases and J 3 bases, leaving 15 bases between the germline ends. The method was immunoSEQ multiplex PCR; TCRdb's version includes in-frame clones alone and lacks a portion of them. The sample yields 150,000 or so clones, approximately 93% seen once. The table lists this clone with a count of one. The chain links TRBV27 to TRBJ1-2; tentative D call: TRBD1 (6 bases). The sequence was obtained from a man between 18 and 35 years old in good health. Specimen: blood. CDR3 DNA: TGTGCCACCACGGGGGGGGCCGACTATGGCTACACCTTC. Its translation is CATTGGADYGYTF.